The present TCR beta chain was sequenced within a study of blood T cells in healthy people across ages (dated by TCRdb to 2013 to 2016). About the investigation overall: In model experiments, roughly one uniquely barcoded TCR beta cDNA molecule per two T cells was captured by template switching. The study measured age-related changes in TCR beta repertoire diversity using deep sequencing normalized with unique cDNA molecular identifiers. The donors were split into four age groups: young (average 16 years), middle-aged (more than 35), aged (approximately 60) and long-lived (about 82). To avoid experimental bias, donors of different ages were distributed randomly across sequencing lanes. Two additional independent replicas of 1 million unique cDNA reads from the same blood draw were analyzed for two donors (one aged 18 to 30 and one aged 80 or older). The full study reports these points: Compared with the aged group, more naive CD4+ T cells, fewer expanded clones and increased TCR diversity were shown by the long-lived group, suggesting age selection. A strong correlation was found between observed TCR beta diversity and the percentage of naive T cells measured by flow cytometry. As age increased, observed TCR beta diversity per million T cells dropped in a roughly linear way, and a significant reduction was already evident by age about 40. Estimates of total diversity based on one million sequenced T cells were regarded as lower bounds and as underestimates. Conclusive comparison of naive and antigen-experienced compartments was prevented by the profiling of bulk unsorted PBMCs. Because donor CMV infection status was unknown, age-related changes in expanded clonotypes were potentially confounded.

The roughly 39 donors, aged roughly 6 to 95 years, were systemically healthy Caucasian individuals from Russia. Roughly 10 milliliters of peripheral blood were collected from each donor into EDTA-treated Vacutainer tubes. Ficoll-Paque density-gradient centrifugation was used to isolate PBMCs, with at least 7 million obtained per sample. Trizol reagent was used to extract total RNA from PBMCs, with at least 6 micrograms per sample. The percentages of naive CD45RAhigh/CD27high T cells were determined by flow cytometry on a PBMC aliquot from every donor. A word on this clonotype: Its antigen is not yet known. Base qualities are not provided; no much larger clone lies one nucleotide away.

Per the germline V gene, MNHEY is the CDR1 and SVGAGI is the CDR2. The CDR3 holds 14 amino acids from the cysteine to the phenylalanine. The only DNA kept is the CDR3, 42 bases in frame from the first base. Relative to germline, V is 11 bases shorter and J is 0 bases shorter, with 17 bases between their ends. Receptor libraries were prepared by 5' RACE. Sequencing was performed on an Illumina HiSeq 2500. A second PCR of about 7 to 12 cycles was run with a J-beta primer mix and a sample-barcoded 5' primer. A unique molecular identifier was introduced onto each TCR beta cDNA molecule by a template-switch 5' adaptor carrying 12 random nucleotides. Each sample yielded at least 2.5 million CDR3-containing paired-end reads. The Mint cDNA synthesis kit, primed by a TRBC-specific oligonucleotide, was used to synthesize first-strand cDNA from all RNA. Following uracil-DNA glycosylase treatment, a first 18-cycle PCR with universal primers M1SS and BC2_uni_R was performed on all cDNA. From the authors' description of their analysis: Each sample was normalized by randomly selecting 1 million high-quality reads, each carrying a distinct molecular identifier. Reads sharing molecular identifiers were discarded rather than binned into consensus sequences. MiTCR, set to a Q25 quality threshold and the strictest error-elimination algorithm, was used for CDR3 identification, clonotype clustering and error correction. Lower-bound total TCR beta diversity was estimated with a nonparametric unseen species model using Euler transformation. TCRdb handled the public reads itself, with Q25 trimming in fastp and clone calling in MiXCR, and kept productive beta chains. Every distinct CDR3 protein forms one entry, paired with its most common genes and DNA. The V and J calls come from TCRdb's annotation, not from the publication. The sample has about 650,000 distinct CDR3 sequences on record, roughly half of them singletons. Roughly 14% of the sample is taken by the ten largest.

The sequence was obtained from a woman older than 75 in good health. This chain is built from TRBV6-5 and TRBJ2-7; the best D guess is TRBD2, with 5 bases matching. The sample was blood. Here the CDR3 is given as CASGIRGSSYEQYF. In nucleotide form, the sequence is TGTGCCTCCGGGATCCGGGGTTCCTCCTACGAGCAGTACTTC.